These 17 T cell receptor beta chains originate from one sample sequenced in a study of radiation and T cells in renal cell carcinoma. Here immunoSEQ multiplex PCR was the method, and the copy in TCRdb shows in-frame clones only, minus some. Among about 150,000 clones listed, 88% were seen once. Time point denoted: baseline pretreatment blood. Treatment indicated: 15 Gy SBRT to primary tumor, nephrectomy 4 weeks later. The material was blood, obtained from a patient whose treatment included radiotherapy and nephrectomy. Receptors originate from a woman aged 70-85 years with renal cell carcinoma.

This rearrangement joins TRBV5-5 to TRBJ1-2; TRBD1 matches 10 bases. The trim removed 6 bases at V and 2 bases at J, leaving 4 bases unmatched. The germline V gene has CDR1 SGHKS and CDR2 YYEKEE (reference sequence). The CDR3 loop spans 14 amino acids. The CDR3 protein is CASIPGQGNYGYTF. As DNA, the CDR3 is TGTGCCAGCATTCCGGGACAGGGGAACTATGGCTACACCTTC. Looking up the rest from reference TRBV5-5 and TRBJ1-2 gives the full variable domain: DAGVTQSPTHLIKTRGQQVTLRCSPISGHKSVSWYQQVLGQGPQFIFQYYEKEERGRGNFPDRFSARQFPNYSSELNVNALLLGDSALYLCASIPGQGNYGYTFGSGTRLTVV.

The V gene is TRBV5-8, the J gene TRBJ1-6, with D uncertain. V was cut by 3 bases and J by 5 bases, with 12 bases left in between. The CDR3 has 15 amino acids. Germline assignment: CDR1 SGHTS and CDR2 YDEGEE. The chain's CDR3 is CASSWRQSNNSPLHF. As DNA, the CDR3 is TGTGCCAGCAGCTGGCGACAATCAAATAATTCACCCCTCCACTTT.

The V gene is TRBV28, the J gene TRBJ1-6; D ambiguous. V was shortened by 5 bases and J by 5 bases, with 7 bases between the two germline ends. This CDR3 spans 13 amino acids. Germline V gives CDR1 MDHEN, CDR2 SYDVKM. The CDR3, as DNA: TGTGCCAGCAGTCCCCGGGATAATTCACCCCTCCACTTT. Protein product: CASSPRDNSPLHF.

A word on this clone: The sample holds other DNA sequences that translate to the same CDR3. The CDR3 DNA reads as TGCGCCAGCAGCCAAGCAGGGTTAGGCTACACCTTC. Translating gives CASSQAGLGYTF. J is TRBJ1-2 and V is TRBV4-3; TRBD1 is a possible D gene (5 bases). Trimming removed 1 base from V and 8 bases from J, with 8 bases in between. The CDR3 spans 12 residues. Germline-derived CDR1 and CDR2 are LGHNA and YSLEER.

The chain joins TRBV4-3 to TRBJ1-1, with D tentatively TRBD1 (6 bases). The CDR3 contains 16 residues. Germline V gene lookup returns CDR1 LGHNA and CDR2 YSLEER. Trimming stripped 0 bases from V and 2 bases from J, with 13 bases between. CDR3 residues: CASSQDPRTENTEAFF. The CDR3 DNA reads as TGCGCCAGCAGCCAAGACCCGAGGACAGAAAACACTGAAGCTTTCTTT.

With respect to this clone: An end of the junction does not agree with germline; a read error may underlie this. V usage is TRBV7-9 and J usage is TRBJ2-2, with 9 bases identical to TRBD2. Germline-derived CDR1 and CDR2 are SEHNR and FQNEAQ (reference sequence). There are 14 residues in the CDR3. The CDR3 protein is CASSLAGITGELFF. CDR3 sequence (DNA): TGTGCCAGCAGCCTAGCGGGGATCACCGGGGAGCTGTTTTTT.

The rearrangement uses TRBV9 and TRBJ1-1; D call uncertain. The germline V gene has CDR1 SGDLS and CDR2 YYNGEE. Trimming shortened V by 0 bases and J by 0 bases, and 3 bases separated the two germline ends. The CDR3 spans 13 residues. The CDR3 reads CASSVAMNTEAFF. DNA of the CDR3: TGTGCCAGCAGCGTAGCGATGAACACTGAAGCTTTCTTT.

This chain connects TRBV6-5 to TRBJ1-5, with 7 bases matching TRBD1. CDR1 and CDR2 (germline): MNHEY, SVGAGI. The CDR3 sequence is 14 residues long. The J segment lost 7 bases and the V segment lost 6 bases, leaving 9 bases of the junction unmatched. This chain's CDR3 is CASSLNRGDQPQHF. CDR3 DNA: TGTGCCAGCAGCCTAAACAGGGGAGACCAGCCCCAGCATTTT.

The chain links TRBV7-8 to TRBJ2-7; D unclear. V was pared by 5 bases and J by 0 bases, with 23 bases between. The CDR3 covers 18 residues. Germline V gives CDR1 SGHVS, CDR2 FQNEAQ. For the CDR3, the DNA is TGTGCCAGCAGCCCCGCCCTGGGCGGCAGGCCGAGCTCCTACGAGCAGTACTTC. Protein: CASSPALGGRPSSYEQYF.

This clone was seen a handful of times. This chain uses TRBV28 with TRBJ2-7; 8 positions match TRBD2. Losses at the gene ends were 4 bases for V and 3 bases for J; bases not matched to a gene: 11. This CDR3 is built from 16 residues. Germline CDR1 reads MDHEN; CDR2 reads SYDVKM. The CDR3 protein is CASSSGGAARDYEQYF. CDR3 sequence (DNA): TGTGCCAGCAGTTCGGGGGGGGCAGCGCGTGACTACGAGCAGTACTTC.

The rearrangement uses TRBV7-3 and TRBJ2-1; a possible D gene is TRBD2 (6 bases). The CDR3 loop spans 16 amino acids. The V gene lost 1 base and the J gene lost 6 bases, with 16 bases spanning the gap. Germline CDR1 SGHTA, CDR2 FQGTGA. CDR3 sequence (DNA): TGTGCCAGCAGCTTAAGCGGGGTAGGGTCGGGCAATGAGCAGTTCTTC. This codes for CASSLSGVGSGNEQFF.

V gene TRBV2 combines with J gene TRBJ2-1, with 11 bases that match TRBD2. Losses at the gene ends were 8 bases for V and 7 bases for J; bases not matched to a gene: 7. The germline gives CDR1 SNHLY, CDR2 FYNNEI. The CDR3 is 14 residues long. Here the CDR3 reads CASHSGGAPNEQFF. The CDR3 bases are TGTGCCAGCCATAGCGGGGGGGCCCCAAATGAGCAGTTCTTC.

This clone was seen only a few times. The chain has TRBV5-1 and TRBJ2-2; D remains ambiguous. From germline, CDR1 is SGHRS and CDR2 YFSETQ. Deletions cut 1 base from V and 1 base from J, with 8 bases between. The CDR3 sequence is 15 residues long. The CDR3 reads CASSLLAGNTGELFF. The CDR3 DNA sequence: TGCGCCAGCAGCTTGTTGGCAGGGAACACCGGGGAGCTGTTTTTT.

This clone was recorded only once. V usage is TRBV18 and J usage is TRBJ1-5; D perhaps matches TRBD1 (5 bases). Deletions cut 2 bases from V and 3 bases from J, with 11 bases between. Per germline, CDR1 KGHSH and CDR2 LQKENI. The CDR3 has 15 amino acids. The CDR3 nucleotides read TGTGCCAGCTCACCAAGTAGGGGCGACAATCAGCCCCAGCATTTT. Translation: CASSPSRGDNQPQHF.

The rearrangement uses TRBV13 and TRBJ2-1; possible D gene TRBD1, 7 bases. V lost 2 bases, J lost 7 bases, and 15 bases lay in between. Germline CDR1 and CDR2: PRHDT and FYEKMQ (reference sequence). This CDR3 has 15 amino acids. As DNA, the CDR3 is TGTGCCAGCAGCTTAATTGAGCAGGGGGGTAATGAGCAGTTCTTC. Residues: CASSLIEQGGNEQFF.

The rearrangement links TRBV4-3 to TRBJ1-5, with D possibly TRBD1 on 5 matching bases. V gave up 0 bases and J gave up 4 bases, with 10 bases separating them. The germline V gene has CDR1 LGHNA and CDR2 YSLEER. This CDR3 is 15 amino acids long. The CDR3 spells CASSQEVGGNQPQHF. The CDR3 nucleotides are TGCGCCAGCAGCCAAGAGGTTGGGGGGAATCAGCCCCAGCATTTT.

This sequence joins TRBV7-2 and TRBJ1-5; 9 positions agree with TRBD1. J gave up 4 bases and V 5 bases, and 6 bases lay outside the gene matches. There are 15 residues in the CDR3. Germline values: CDR1 SGHTA, CDR2 FQGNSA. CDR3 coding DNA: TGTGCCAGCAGCCCCGGGACAGGGTTTAATCAGCCCCAGCATTTT. Protein: CASSPGTGFNQPQHF.